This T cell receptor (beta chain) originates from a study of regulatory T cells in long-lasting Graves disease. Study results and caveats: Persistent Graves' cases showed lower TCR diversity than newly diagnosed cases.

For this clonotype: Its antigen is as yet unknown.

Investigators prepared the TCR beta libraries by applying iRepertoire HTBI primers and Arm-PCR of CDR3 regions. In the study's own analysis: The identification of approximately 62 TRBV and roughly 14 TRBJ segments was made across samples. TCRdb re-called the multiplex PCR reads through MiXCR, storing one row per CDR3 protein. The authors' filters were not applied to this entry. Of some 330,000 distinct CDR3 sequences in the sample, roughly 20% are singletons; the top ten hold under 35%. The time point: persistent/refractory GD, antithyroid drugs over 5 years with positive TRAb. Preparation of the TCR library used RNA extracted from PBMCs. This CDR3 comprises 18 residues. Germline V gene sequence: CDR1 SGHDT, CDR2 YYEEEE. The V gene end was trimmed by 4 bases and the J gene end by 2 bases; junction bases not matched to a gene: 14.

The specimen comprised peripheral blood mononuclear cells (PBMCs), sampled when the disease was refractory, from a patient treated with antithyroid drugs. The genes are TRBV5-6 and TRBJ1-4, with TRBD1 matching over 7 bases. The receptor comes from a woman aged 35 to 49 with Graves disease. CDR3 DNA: TGTGCCAGCAGCCTCCTTAGAACCCGACAGGGCACTAATGAAAAACTGTTTTTT. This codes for CASSLLRTRQGTNEKLFF.